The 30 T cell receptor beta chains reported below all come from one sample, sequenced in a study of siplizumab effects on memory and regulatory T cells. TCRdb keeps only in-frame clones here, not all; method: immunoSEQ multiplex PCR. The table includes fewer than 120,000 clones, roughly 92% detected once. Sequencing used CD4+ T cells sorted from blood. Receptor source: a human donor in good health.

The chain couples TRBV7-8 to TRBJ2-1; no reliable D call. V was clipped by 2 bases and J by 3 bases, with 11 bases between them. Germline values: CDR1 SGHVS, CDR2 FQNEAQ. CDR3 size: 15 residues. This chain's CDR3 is CASSLRLVGYNEQFF. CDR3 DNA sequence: TGTGCCAGCAGCTTACGGCTAGTGGGCTACAATGAGCAGTTCTTC.

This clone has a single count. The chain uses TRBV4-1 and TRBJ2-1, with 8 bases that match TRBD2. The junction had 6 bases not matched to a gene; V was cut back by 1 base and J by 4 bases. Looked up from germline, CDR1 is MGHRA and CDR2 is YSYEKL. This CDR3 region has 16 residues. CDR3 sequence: CASSQAGGLGYNEQFF. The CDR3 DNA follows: TGCGCCAGCAGCCAAGCTGGGGGACTAGGGTACAATGAGCAGTTCTTC.

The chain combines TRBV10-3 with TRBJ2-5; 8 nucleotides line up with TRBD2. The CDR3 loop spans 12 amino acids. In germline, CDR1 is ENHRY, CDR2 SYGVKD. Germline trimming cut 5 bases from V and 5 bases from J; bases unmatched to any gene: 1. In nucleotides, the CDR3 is TGTGCCATCAGTCCTAGCGGGGAGACCCAGTACTTC. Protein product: CAISPSGETQYF.

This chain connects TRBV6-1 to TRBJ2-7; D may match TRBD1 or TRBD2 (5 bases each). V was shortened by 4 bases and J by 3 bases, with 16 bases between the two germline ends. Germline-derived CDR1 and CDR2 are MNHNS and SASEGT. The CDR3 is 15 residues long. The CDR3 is CASSVLLGDGYEQYF. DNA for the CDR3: TGTGCCAGCAGTGTTTTATTGGGGGACGGCTACGAGCAGTACTTC.

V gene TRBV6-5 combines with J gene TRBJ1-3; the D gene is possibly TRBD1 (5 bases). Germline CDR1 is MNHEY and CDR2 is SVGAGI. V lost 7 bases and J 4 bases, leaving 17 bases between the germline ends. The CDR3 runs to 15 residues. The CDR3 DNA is TGTGCCAGCAAGAGGTCAGGGAATATGGGAAACACCATATATTTT. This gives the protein CASKRSGNMGNTIYF.

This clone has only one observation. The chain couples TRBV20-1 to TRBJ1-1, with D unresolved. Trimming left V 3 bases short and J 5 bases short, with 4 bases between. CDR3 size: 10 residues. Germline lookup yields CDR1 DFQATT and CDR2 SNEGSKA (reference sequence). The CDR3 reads CSASRTEAFF. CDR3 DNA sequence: TGCAGTGCTAGCCGGACTGAAGCTTTCTTT.

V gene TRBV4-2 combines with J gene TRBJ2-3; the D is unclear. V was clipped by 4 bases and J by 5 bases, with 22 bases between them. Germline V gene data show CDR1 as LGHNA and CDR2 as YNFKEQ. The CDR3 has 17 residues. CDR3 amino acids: CASSPNVQAGDGDTQYF. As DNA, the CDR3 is TGTGCCAGCAGCCCTAACGTCCAGGCTGGGGATGGAGATACGCAGTATTTT.

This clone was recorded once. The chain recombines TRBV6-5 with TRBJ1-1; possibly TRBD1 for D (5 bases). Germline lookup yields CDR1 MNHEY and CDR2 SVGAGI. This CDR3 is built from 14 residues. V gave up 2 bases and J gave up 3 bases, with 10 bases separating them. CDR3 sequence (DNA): TGTGCCAGCAGTTACAGGGGATGGGACACTGAAGCTTTCTTT. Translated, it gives CASSYRGWDTEAFF.

The DNA for the CDR3 is TGTGCCTGGTGTTGCGGGACAGGCCTCTCTTCCTACGAGCAGTACTTC. It is translated as CAWCCGTGLSSYEQYF. The chain links TRBV30 to TRBJ2-7; 8 bases agree with TRBD1. Trimming removed 5 bases from V and 1 base from J; junction bases left unmatched: 13. Germline V CDR1 and CDR2: GTSNPN, SVGIG (reference sequence). The CDR3 length is 16 residues.

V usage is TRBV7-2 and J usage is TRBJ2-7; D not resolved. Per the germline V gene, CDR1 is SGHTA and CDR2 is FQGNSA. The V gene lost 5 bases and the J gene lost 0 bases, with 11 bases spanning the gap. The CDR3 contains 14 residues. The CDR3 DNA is TGTGCCAGCAGCCCCTCCCGTAGCTCCTACGAGCAGTACTTC. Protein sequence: CASSPSRSSYEQYF.

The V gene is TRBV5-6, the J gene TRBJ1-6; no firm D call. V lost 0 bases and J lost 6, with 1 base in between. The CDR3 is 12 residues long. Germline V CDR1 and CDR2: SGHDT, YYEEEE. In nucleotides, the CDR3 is TGTGCCAGCAGCTTGGGTAATTCACCCCTCCACTTT. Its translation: CASSLGNSPLHF.

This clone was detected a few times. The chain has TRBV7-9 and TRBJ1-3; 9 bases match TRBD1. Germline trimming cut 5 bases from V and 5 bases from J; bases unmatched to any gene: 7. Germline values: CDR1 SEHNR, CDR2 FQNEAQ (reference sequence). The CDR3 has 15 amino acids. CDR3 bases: TGTGCCAGCAGCACCCCGGGACAGGGTAGAAACACCATATATTTT. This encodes CASSTPGQGRNTIYF.

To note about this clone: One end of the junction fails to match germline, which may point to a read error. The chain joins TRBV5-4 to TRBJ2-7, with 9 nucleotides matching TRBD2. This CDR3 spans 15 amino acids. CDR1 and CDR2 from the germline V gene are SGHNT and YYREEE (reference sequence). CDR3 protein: CASSSRTSEIYEQCF. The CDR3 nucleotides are TGTGCCAGCAGCTCAAGGACTAGCGAGATCTACGAGCAGTGCTTC.

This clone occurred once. CDR3 DNA: TGTGCCTGGAGTGTAAAGGGGCAGGAGACCCAGTACTTC. The encoded protein is CAWSVKGQETQYF. This chain uses TRBV30 with TRBJ2-5; a possible D gene is TRBD1 (5 bases). V lost 0 bases and J 5 bases, leaving 10 bases between the germline ends. Germline CDR1 GTSNPN, CDR2 SVGIG (reference sequence). CDR3 size: 13 residues.

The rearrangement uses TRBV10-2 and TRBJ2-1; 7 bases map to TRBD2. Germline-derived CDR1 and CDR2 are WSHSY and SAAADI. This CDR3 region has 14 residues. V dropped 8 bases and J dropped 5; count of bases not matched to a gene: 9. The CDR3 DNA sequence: TGCGCCAGCGCAGCTAGCGGCGGGGACAATGAGCAGTTCTTC. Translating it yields CASAASGGDNEQFF.

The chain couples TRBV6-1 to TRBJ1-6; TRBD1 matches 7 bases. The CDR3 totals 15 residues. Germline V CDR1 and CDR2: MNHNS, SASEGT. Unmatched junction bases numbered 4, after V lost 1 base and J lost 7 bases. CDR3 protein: CASSEGTGGNSPLHF. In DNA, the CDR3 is TGTGCCAGCAGTGAAGGGACAGGAGGGAATTCACCCCTCCACTTT.

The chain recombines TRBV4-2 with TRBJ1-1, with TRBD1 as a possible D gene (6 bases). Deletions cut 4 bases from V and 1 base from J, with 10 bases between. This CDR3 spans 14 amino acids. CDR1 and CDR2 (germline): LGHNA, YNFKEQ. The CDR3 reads CASSLTRGNTEAFF. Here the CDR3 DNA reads TGTGCCAGCAGCCTAACCAGGGGGAACACTGAAGCTTTCTTT.

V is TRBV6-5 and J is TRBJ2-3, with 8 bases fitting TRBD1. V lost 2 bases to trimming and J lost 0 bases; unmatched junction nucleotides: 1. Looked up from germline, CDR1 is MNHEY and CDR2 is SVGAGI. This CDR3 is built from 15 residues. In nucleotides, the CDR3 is TGTGCCAGCAGTTACGGGACAGGTAGCACAGATACGCAGTATTTT. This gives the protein CASSYGTGSTDTQYF.

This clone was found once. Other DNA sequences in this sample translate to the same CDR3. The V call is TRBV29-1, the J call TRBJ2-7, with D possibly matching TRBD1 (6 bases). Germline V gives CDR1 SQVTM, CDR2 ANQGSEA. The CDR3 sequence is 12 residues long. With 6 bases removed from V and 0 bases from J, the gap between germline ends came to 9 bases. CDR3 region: CSVRDNSYEQYF. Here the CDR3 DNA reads TGCAGCGTCCGGGACAACTCCTACGAGCAGTACTTC.

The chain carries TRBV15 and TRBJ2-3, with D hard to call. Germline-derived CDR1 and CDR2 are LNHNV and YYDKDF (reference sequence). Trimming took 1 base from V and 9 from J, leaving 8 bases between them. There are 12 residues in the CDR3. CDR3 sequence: CATSRAHPTQYF. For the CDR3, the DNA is TGTGCCACCAGCAGAGCCCATCCCACGCAGTATTTT.

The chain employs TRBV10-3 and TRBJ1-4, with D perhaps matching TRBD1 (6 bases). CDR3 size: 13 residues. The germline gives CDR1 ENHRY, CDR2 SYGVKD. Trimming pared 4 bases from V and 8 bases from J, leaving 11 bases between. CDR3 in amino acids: CAISGPGTEKLFF. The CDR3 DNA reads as TGTGCCATCAGTGGCCCCGGGACAGAAAAACTGTTTTTT.

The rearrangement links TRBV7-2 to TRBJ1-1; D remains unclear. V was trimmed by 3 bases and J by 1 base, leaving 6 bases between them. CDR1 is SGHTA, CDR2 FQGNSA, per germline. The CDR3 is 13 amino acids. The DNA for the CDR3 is TGTGCCAGCAGCTTCCGTAAGAACACTGAAGCTTTCTTT. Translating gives CASSFRKNTEAFF.

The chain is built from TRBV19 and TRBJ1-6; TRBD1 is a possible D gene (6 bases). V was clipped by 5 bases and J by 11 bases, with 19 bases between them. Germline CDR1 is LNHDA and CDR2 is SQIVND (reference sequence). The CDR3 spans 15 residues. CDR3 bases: TGTGCCAGTAGTGCCGGGACAAGGTTTGGCACACCCCTCCACTTT. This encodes CASSAGTRFGTPLHF.

This chain's CDR3 is CASRPGEGNTEAFF. CDR3 DNA sequence: TGTGCCAGCCGCCCCGGGGAGGGGAACACTGAAGCTTTCTTT. The rearrangement uses TRBV11-1 and TRBJ1-1; D is unclear. The V and J ends lost 8 bases and 1 base respectively, with 14 bases between them. Germline assignment: CDR1 SGHAT and CDR2 FQDESV (reference sequence). The CDR3 spans 14 residues.

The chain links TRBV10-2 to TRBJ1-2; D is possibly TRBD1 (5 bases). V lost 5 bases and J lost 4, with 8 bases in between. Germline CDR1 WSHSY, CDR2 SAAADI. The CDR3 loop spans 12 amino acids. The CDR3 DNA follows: TGCGCCAGCAGTCCCGACAGCTATGGCTACACCTTC. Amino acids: CASSPDSYGYTF.

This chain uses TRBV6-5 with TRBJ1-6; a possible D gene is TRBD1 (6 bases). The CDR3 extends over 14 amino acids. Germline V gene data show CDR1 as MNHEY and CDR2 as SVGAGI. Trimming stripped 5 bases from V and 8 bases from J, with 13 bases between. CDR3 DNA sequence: TGTGCCAGCAGTCCCAGGGGTGTGGATTCACCCCTCCACTTT. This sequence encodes CASSPRGVDSPLHF.

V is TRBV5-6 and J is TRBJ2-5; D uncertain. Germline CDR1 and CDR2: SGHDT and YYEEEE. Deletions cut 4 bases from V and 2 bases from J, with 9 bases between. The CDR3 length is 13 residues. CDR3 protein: CASSPNPQETQYF. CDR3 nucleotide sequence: TGTGCCAGCAGCCCAAACCCTCAAGAGACCCAGTACTTC.

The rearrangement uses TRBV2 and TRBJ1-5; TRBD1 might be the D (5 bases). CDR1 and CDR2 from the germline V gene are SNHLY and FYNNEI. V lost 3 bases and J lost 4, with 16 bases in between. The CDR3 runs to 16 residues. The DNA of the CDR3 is TGTGCCAGCAGTGAGGGACTCGGGACGGGGAATCAGCCCCAGCATTTT. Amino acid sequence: CASSEGLGTGNQPQHF.

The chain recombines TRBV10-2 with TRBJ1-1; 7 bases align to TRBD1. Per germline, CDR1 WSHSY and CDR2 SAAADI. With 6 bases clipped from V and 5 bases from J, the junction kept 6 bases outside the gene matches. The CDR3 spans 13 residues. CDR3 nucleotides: TGCGCCAGCAGGGACGACAGGGTGACTGAAGCTTTCTTT. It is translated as CASRDDRVTEAFF.

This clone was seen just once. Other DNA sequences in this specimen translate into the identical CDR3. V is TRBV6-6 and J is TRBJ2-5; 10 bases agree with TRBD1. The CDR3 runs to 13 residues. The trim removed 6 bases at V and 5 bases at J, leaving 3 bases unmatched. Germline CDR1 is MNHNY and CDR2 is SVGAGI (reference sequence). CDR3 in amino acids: CASRTGGAETQYF. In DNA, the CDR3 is TGTGCCAGCAGGACAGGGGGCGCGGAGACCCAGTACTTC.